What follows are 18 T cell receptor beta chains derived from one specimen sequenced in a study of blood T cells in healthy people across ages. The second PCR ran about 6 to 12 cycles with a sample-barcoded 5' primer and J-beta primers. TCRdb processed the 5' RACE reads anew with MiXCR; each CDR3 protein has one entry. The sample holds about 1.6 million distinct CDR3 sequences, 30% to 40% seen once. The source material was blood. These TCRs come from a woman in her twenties or thirties in good health.

This clonotype was counted a few times. The chain employs TRBV7-2 and TRBJ2-5, with 10 nucleotides matching TRBD2. CDR3 length: 15 amino acids. J was trimmed by 5 bases and V by 5 bases; bases with no gene match: 8. Germline V gene lookup returns CDR1 SGHTA and CDR2 FQGNSA. CDR3 DNA sequence: TGTGCCAGCAGCCAAGAGAGCGGGGGGGCGGAGACCCAGTACTTC. This gives the protein CASSQESGGAETQYF.

The V gene is TRBV6-1, the J gene TRBJ2-7, with D maybe TRBD2 (6 bases). V gave up 7 bases and J gave up 0 bases, with 13 bases separating them. This CDR3 is built from 14 residues. The germline gives CDR1 MNHNS, CDR2 SASEGT. CDR3 sequence: CASIVGGSSYEQYF. The CDR3 DNA reads as TGTGCCAGCATAGTCGGAGGGAGCTCCTACGAGCAGTACTTC.

The CDR3 DNA follows: TGTGCCAGCACCGCCCAGTTGAGCAAGGACTATGGCTACACCTTC. It codes for CASTAQLSKDYGYTF. The chain is built from TRBV7-9 and TRBJ1-2; no firm D call. Germline CDR1 and CDR2: SEHNR and FQNEAQ (reference sequence). This CDR3 region has 15 residues. Trimming removed 7 bases at V and 3 bases at J, with 18 bases between. Supplemented by reference TRBV7-9 and TRBJ1-2, the full variable domain reads DTGVSQNPRHKITKRGQNVTFRCDPISEHNRLYWYRQTLGQGPEFLTYFQNEAQLEKSRLLSDRFSAERPKGSFSTLEIQRTEQGDSAMYLCASTAQLSKDYGYTFGSGTRLTVV.

The rearrangement uses TRBV7-3 and TRBJ2-1; the match to TRBD2 covers 9 bases. This CDR3 has 15 amino acids. The V gene's germline CDR1 is SGHTA and CDR2 FQGTGA. V shed 6 bases, J shed 8 bases, and the junction held 11 bases outside the gene matches. Here the CDR3 reads CASSPAGGRAHEQFF. CDR3 DNA sequence: TGTGCCAGCAGTCCCGCAGGCGGGAGGGCTCATGAGCAGTTCTTC.

The chain links TRBV7-9 to TRBJ1-1, with 7 bases matching TRBD1. Germline lookup yields CDR1 SEHNR and CDR2 FQNEAQ (reference sequence). V lost 4 bases and J lost 6; bases outside the gene matches: 8. The CDR3 length is 14 residues. DNA for the CDR3: TGTGCCAGCAGCTACCGGTGGCAGGGGGCTGAAGCTTTCTTT. Its translation is CASSYRWQGAEAFF.

J is TRBJ1-5 and V is TRBV11-3, with 8 bases fitting TRBD1. Germline CDR1 reads SGHNT; CDR2 reads YENEEA. This CDR3 region has 16 residues. J gave up 7 bases and V 0 bases, and 8 bases lay outside the gene matches. The CDR3: CASSLDLDRVEQPQHF. In nucleotides, the CDR3 is TGTGCCAGCAGCTTAGACCTGGACAGGGTCGAACAGCCCCAGCATTTT.

This clonotype was counted a few times. The chain is built from TRBV5-1 and TRBJ1-2; perhaps TRBD1 as D (5 bases). The germline V and J ends were trimmed by 4 bases and 6 bases, with 13 bases remaining between them. Germline loops: CDR1 SGHRS, CDR2 YFSETQ. This CDR3 has 13 amino acids. This CDR3 is CASSTGSADGYTF. The DNA of the CDR3 is TGCGCCAGCAGCACAGGATCGGCGGATGGCTACACCTTC. Full variable domain (outside the CDR3, taken from reference TRBV5-1 and TRBJ1-2): KAGVTQTPRYLIKTRGQQVTLSCSPISGHRSVSWYQQTPGQGLQFLFEYFSETQRNKGNFPGRFSGRQFSNSRSEMNVSTLELGDSALYLCASSTGSADGYTFGSGTRLTVV.

This clonotype was found a few times. This chain joins TRBV7-8 and TRBJ1-2, with unresolved D. Germline CDR1 is SGHVS and CDR2 is FQNEAQ. V was cut by 5 bases and J by 0 bases, with 10 bases left in between. The CDR3 sequence is 14 residues long. The CDR3 here is CASSPRASNYGYTF. Written as DNA, the CDR3 is TGTGCCAGCAGCCCCCGGGCCTCTAACTATGGCTACACCTTC. The complete variable domain, with remaining parts taken from reference TRBV7-8 and TRBJ1-2, reads GAGVSQSPRYKVAKRGQDVALRCDPISGHVSLFWYQQALGQGPEFLTYFQNEAQLDKSGLPSDRFFAERPEGSVSTLKIQRTQQEDSAVYLCASSPRASNYGYTFGSGTRLTVV.

Ten or more counts support this clonotype. The V and J genes are TRBV3-1 and TRBJ2-3; D is possibly TRBD2 (5 bases). Between the trimmed V and J ends, which lost 1 base and 0 bases, there was a span of 8 bases. Germline-derived CDR1 and CDR2 are LGHDT and YNNKEL (reference sequence). This CDR3 has 15 residues. The CDR3 DNA reads TGTGCCAGCAGCCAAGGAGCGGCTAGCACAGATACGCAGTATTTT. Its protein is CASSQGAASTDTQYF.

J is TRBJ2-7 and V is TRBV28, with unresolved D. Germline values: CDR1 MDHEN, CDR2 SYDVKM. The CDR3 contains 14 residues. Trimming removed 6 bases from V and 2 bases from J, with 14 bases in between. The CDR3 loop reads CASRPGWGPYEQYF. The CDR3, as DNA: TGTGCCAGCAGACCCGGATGGGGTCCCTACGAGCAGTACTTC.

There are many counts of this clonotype. This chain joins TRBV20-1 and TRBJ2-3; 9 nucleotides line up with TRBD2. This CDR3 has 16 residues. The trim removed 3 bases at V and 0 bases at J, leaving 7 bases unmatched. CDR1 and CDR2 (germline): DFQATT, SNEGSKA (reference sequence). The CDR3 region is CSARVASGVSTDTQYF. The CDR3 coding sequence is TGCAGTGCTAGGGTCGCTAGCGGGGTCAGCACAGATACGCAGTATTTT.

This clonotype was recorded many times. The chain employs TRBV20-1 and TRBJ2-7, with 14 positions matching TRBD2. There are 15 residues in the CDR3. Looked up from germline, CDR1 is DFQATT and CDR2 is SNEGSKA (reference sequence). V lost 6 bases, J lost 3 bases, and 7 bases stayed unmatched. The CDR3 sequence: CSAQTSGRGGYEQYF. CDR3 nucleotide sequence: TGCAGTGCACAGACTAGCGGGAGGGGGGGCTACGAGCAGTACTTC.

This clonotype turned up a few times. This CDR3 is CASSQEGAGAGEQYF. The DNA for the CDR3 is TGTGCCAGCAGCCAAGAAGGTGCGGGGGCGGGCGAGCAGTACTTC. This chain links TRBV4-2 with TRBJ2-7; weak D call: TRBD2 (7 bases). Germline CDR1 and CDR2: LGHNA and YNFKEQ. The V gene lost 0 bases and the J gene lost 6 bases, with 15 bases spanning the gap. This CDR3 is 15 amino acids long.

This clonotype was detected only a few times. Germline is not matched at one junction end, which may reflect a read error. The V gene is TRBV24-1, the J gene TRBJ2-7; D is ambiguous. Germline V gene lookup returns CDR1 KGHDR and CDR2 SFDVKD. This CDR3 is built from 12 residues. DNA of the CDR3: TGTACCACCAGTCCAGGACCCTACGAGCAGTACTTC. It yields the protein CTTSPGPYEQYF.

The CDR3, as DNA: TGTGCCAGCAGCTTTCAGGGGTTCCAAGAGACCCAGTACTTC. This encodes CASSFQGFQETQYF. The gene calls are TRBV7-2 and TRBJ2-5, with D tentatively TRBD1 (6 bases). The CDR3 runs 14 residues. Trimming removed 3 bases at V and 1 base at J, with 9 bases between. CDR1 is SGHTA and CDR2 is FQGNSA in the germline V gene.

In its sample, this clonotype was seen many times. The chain is built from TRBV12-3 or TRBV12-4 and TRBJ1-2; D not resolved. The CDR3 contains 11 residues. Trimming stripped 4 bases from V and 7 bases from J, with 7 bases between. The CDR3 region has the DNA TGTGCCAGCAGTTCACTCGGTGGCTACACCTTC. It translates to CASSSLGGYTF.

This chain connects TRBV3-1 to TRBJ1-6; a possible D gene is TRBD1 (6 bases). This CDR3 has 14 amino acids. V lost 1 base, J lost 10 bases, and 11 bases lay in between. Per the germline V gene, CDR1 is LGHDT and CDR2 is YNNKEL (reference sequence). The CDR3 DNA follows: TGTGCCAGCAGCCAAGGGGGGCGGGTGTCACCCCTCCACTTT. This codes for CASSQGGRVSPLHF. The whole variable domain, remainder taken from reference TRBV3-1 and TRBJ1-6, is DTAVSQTPKYLVTQMGNDKSIKCEQNLGHDTMYWYKQDSKKFLKIMFSYNNKELIINETVPNRFSPKSPDKAHLNLHINSLELGDSAVYFCASSQGGRVSPLHFGNGTRLTVT.

V and J are TRBV12-3 or TRBV12-4 and TRBJ2-5; the D is unclear. Trimming cost V 0 bases and J 5 bases, with 13 bases left between them. The CDR3 is 15 residues long. CDR3 sequence reads: CASSLAWVSAETQYF. The CDR3, as DNA: TGTGCCAGCAGTTTAGCTTGGGTCTCGGCGGAGACCCAGTACTTC.